The 2 T cell receptor beta chains listed next were all sequenced from one sample in a study of shared clonotypes between healthy human individuals. Only in-frame clones appear in the TCRdb table, and some are missing; sequencing was by immunoSEQ multiplex PCR. This sample has about 480,000 clones, with 60% to 80% found just once. Sequenced sample: PBMCs. Receptors were obtained from a woman between 35 and 50 years old in good health. Some clones in this sample may be carry-over from other donors' samples.

This sequence joins TRBV19 and TRBJ2-7; either TRBD1 or TRBD2 may fit D (5 bases each). V was pared by 3 bases and J by 4 bases, with 10 bases between. Germline CDR1 and CDR2: LNHDA and SQIVND (reference sequence). This CDR3 has 13 residues. The CDR3 DNA reads as TGTGCCAGTAGTATGTGGGACGGATACGAGCAGTACTTC. It codes for CASSMWDGYEQYF.

The rearrangement joins TRBV9 to TRBJ1-5; D is possibly TRBD1 (6 bases). CDR1 is SGDLS, CDR2 YYNGEE, per germline. Trimming pared 2 bases from V and 3 bases from J, leaving 12 bases between. This CDR3 spans 15 amino acids. The CDR3 DNA sequence: TGTGCCAGCAGCGTGACAGGAGGTGCCAATCAGCCCCAGCATTTT. It is translated as CASSVTGGANQPQHF.